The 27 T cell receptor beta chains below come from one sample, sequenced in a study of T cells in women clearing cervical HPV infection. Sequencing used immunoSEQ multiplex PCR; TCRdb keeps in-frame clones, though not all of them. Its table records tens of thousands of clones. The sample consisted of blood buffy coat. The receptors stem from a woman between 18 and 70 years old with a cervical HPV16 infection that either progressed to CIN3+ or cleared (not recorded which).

The chain's CDR3 is CASSFAGGLDNEQFF. CDR3 bases read: TGTGCCAGCAGCTTCGCCGGGGGGCTAGACAATGAG. The J gene is TRBJ2-1, the V gene TRBV7-3; possibly TRBD2 for D (7 bases). The sequenced fragment ends 3 residues before the CDR3 boundary, so the rest is inferred from the germline J gene. V lost 3 bases and J 5 bases, leaving 14 bases between the germline ends. The length of the CDR3 is 15 residues. The germline V gene encodes CDR1 SGHTA and CDR2 FQGTGA. Full variable domain (rest looked up from reference TRBV7-3 and TRBJ2-1): GAGVSQTPSNKVTEKGKYVELRCDPISGHTALYWYRQSLGQGPEFLIYFQGTGAADDSGLPNDRFFAVRPEGSVSTLKIQRTERGDSAVYLCASSFAGGLDNEQFFGPGTRLTVL.

CDR3 region: CASGTANYGYTF. The part of the CDR3 DNA that was read is TGTGCCAGCGGGACAGCAAACTATGGC. The V and J genes are TRBV28 and TRBJ1-2; TRBD1 agrees at 7 bases. The read gets to within 3 residues of the CDR3 end, and the germline J gene fills in the rest. The CDR3 length is 12 residues. The V gene's germline CDR1 is MDHEN and CDR2 SYDVKM. V dropped 8 bases and J dropped 2; count of bases not matched to a gene: 2.

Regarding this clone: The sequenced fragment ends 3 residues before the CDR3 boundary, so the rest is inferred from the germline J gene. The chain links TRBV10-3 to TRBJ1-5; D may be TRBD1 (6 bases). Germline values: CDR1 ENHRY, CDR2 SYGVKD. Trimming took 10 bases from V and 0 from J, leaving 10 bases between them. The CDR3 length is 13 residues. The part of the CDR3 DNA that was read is TGTGCCACCCAGGGGAATAGCAATCAGCCC. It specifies CATQGNSNQP. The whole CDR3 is CATQGNSNQPQHF.

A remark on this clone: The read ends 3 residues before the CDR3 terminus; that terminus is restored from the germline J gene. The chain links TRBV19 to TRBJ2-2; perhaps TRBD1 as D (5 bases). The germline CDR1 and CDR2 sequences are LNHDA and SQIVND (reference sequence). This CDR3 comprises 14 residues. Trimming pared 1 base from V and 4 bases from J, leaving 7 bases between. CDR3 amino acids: CASSIVGVTGELFF. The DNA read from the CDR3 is TGTGCCAGTAGTATAGTAGGGGTCACCGGGGAG.

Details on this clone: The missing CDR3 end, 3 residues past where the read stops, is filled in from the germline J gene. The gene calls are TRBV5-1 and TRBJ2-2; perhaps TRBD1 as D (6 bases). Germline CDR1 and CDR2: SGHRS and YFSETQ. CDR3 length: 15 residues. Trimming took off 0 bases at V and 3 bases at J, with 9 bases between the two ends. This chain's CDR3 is CASSLVSGDTGELFF. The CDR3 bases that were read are TGCGCCAGCAGCTTGGTGTCAGGGGACACCGGGGAG.

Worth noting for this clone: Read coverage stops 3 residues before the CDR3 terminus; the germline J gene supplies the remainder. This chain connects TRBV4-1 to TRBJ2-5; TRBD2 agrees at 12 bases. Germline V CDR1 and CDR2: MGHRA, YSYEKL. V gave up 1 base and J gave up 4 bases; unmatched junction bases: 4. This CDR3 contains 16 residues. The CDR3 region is CASSQGGLAGRETQYF. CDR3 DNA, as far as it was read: TGCGCCAGCAGCCAAGGTGGACTAGCGGGGAGAGAGACC.

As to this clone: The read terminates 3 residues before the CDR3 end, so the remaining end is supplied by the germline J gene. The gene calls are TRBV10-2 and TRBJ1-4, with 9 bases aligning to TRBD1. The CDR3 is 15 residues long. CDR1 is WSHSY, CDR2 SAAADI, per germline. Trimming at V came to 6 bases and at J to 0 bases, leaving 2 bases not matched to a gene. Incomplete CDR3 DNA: TGCGCCAGCAGGGGGACAGGGTCAACTAATGAAAAA. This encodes CASRGTGSTNEK. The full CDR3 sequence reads CASRGTGSTNEKLFF.

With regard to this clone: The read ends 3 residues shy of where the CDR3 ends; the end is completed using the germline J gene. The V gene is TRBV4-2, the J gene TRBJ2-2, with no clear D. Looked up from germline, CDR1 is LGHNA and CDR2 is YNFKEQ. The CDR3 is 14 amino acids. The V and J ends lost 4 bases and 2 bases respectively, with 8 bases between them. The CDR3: CASSPPENTGELFF. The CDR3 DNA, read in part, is TGTGCCAGCAGCCCCCCAGAAAACACCGGGGAG.

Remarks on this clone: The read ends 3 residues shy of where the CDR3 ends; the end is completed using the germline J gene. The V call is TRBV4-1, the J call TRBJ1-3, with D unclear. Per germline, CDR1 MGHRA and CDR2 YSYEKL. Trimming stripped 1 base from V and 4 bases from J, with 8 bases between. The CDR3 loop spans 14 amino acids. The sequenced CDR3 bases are TGCGCCAGCAGCCAAGTCGGAGGGGGAAACACC. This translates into CASSQVGGGNT. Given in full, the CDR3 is CASSQVGGGNTIYF.

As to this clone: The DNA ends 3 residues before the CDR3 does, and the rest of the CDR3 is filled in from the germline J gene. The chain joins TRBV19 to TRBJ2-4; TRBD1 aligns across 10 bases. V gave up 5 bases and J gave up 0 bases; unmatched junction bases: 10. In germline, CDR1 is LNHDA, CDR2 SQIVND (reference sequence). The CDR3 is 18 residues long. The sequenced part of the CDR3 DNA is TGTGCCAGTAGTGCGGGACAGGGGATTCAAGTAGCCAAAAACATT. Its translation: CASSAGQGIQVAKNI. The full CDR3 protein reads CASSAGQGIQVAKNIQYF.

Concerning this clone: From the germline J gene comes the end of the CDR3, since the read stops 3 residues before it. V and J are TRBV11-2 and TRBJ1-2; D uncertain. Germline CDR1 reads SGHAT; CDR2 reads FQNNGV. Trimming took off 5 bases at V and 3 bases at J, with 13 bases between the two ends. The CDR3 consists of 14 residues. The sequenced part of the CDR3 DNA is TGTGCCAGCAGCCCGGGGATTAGAGACTATGGC. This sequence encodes CASSPGIRDYG. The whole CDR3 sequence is CASSPGIRDYGYTF.

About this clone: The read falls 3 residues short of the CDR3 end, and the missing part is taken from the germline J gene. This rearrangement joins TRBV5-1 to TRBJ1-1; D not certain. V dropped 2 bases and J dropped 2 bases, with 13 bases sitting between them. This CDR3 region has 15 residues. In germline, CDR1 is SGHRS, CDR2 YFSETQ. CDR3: CASSFVGRENTEAFF. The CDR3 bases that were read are TGCGCCAGCAGCTTCGTAGGGCGGGAAAACACTGAA.

CDR3 DNA, as far as it was read: TGTGCCAGCAGCCTACGGGGGGCAATTGAATTAGAGACG. Its protein is CASSLRGAIELET. The entire CDR3 reads CASSLRGAIELETQYF. The gene calls are TRBV13 and TRBJ2-3, with a tentative D call TRBD2 (7 bases). With the read ending 3 residues before the CDR3 end, the germline J gene is used to fill in that end. CDR1 PRHDT and CDR2 FYEKMQ come from the germline V gene (reference sequence). This CDR3 spans 16 amino acids.

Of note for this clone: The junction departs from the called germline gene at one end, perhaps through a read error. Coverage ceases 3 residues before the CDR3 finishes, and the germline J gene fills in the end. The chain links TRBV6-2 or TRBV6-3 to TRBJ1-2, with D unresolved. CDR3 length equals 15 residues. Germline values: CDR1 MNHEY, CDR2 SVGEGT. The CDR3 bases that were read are TGTGCCAGCAGTTACATCCCGGGAAAGGACTATGGT. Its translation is CASSYIPGKDYG. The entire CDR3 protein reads CASSYIPGKDYGYTF.

CDR3 loop: CASSGLRQGDSPLFF. Incomplete CDR3 DNA: TGTGCCAGTAGTGGGTTACGACAGGGGGATTCACCG. V and J are TRBV19 and TRBJ2-2; 9 nucleotides agree with TRBD1. The observed sequence ends 3 residues before the CDR3 terminus, with the missing tail filled in from the germline J gene. Germline-derived CDR1 and CDR2 are LNHDA and SQIVND (reference sequence). CDR3 length: 15 amino acids.

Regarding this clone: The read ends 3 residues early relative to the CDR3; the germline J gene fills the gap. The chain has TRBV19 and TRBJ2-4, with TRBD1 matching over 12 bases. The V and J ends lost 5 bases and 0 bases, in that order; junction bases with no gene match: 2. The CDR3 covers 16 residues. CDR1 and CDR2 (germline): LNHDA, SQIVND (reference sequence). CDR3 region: CASSAGQGAAKNIQYF. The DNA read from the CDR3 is TGTGCCAGTAGTGCGGGACAGGGGGCAGCCAAAAACATT.

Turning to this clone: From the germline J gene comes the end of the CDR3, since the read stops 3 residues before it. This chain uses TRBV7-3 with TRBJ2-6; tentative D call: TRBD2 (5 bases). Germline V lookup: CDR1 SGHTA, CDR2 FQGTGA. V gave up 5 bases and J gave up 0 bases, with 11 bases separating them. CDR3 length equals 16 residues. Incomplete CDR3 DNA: TGTGCCAGCAGCGGCGGGCCCTCCTCTGGGGCCAACGTC. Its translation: CASSGGPSSGANV. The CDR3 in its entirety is CASSGGPSSGANVLTF.

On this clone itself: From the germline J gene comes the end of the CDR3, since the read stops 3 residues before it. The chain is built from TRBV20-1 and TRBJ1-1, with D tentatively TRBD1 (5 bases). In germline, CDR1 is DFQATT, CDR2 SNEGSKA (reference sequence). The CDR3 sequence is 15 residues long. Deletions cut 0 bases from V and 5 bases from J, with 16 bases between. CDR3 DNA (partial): TGCAGTGCTAGAGATCGAGGCAGGGAGTGGACTGAA. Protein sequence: CSARDRGREWTE. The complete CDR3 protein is CSARDRGREWTEAFF.

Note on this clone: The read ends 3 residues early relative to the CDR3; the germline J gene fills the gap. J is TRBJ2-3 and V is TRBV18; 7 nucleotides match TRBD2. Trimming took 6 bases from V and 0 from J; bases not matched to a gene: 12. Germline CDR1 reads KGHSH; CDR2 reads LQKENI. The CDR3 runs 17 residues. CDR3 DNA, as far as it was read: TGTGCCAGCTCCCCTGATTGGCGGGGGTCTAGCACAGATACG. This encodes CASSPDWRGSSTDT. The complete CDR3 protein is CASSPDWRGSSTDTQYF.

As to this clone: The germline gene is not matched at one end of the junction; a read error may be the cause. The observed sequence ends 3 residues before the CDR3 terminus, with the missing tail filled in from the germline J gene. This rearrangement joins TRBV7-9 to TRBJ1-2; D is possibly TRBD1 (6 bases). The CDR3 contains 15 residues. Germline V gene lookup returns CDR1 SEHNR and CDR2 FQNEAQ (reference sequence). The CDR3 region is CASSLGRGGRYDYTF. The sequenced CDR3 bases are TGTGCCAGCAGCTTGGGGCGGGGGGGCCGCTATGAC.

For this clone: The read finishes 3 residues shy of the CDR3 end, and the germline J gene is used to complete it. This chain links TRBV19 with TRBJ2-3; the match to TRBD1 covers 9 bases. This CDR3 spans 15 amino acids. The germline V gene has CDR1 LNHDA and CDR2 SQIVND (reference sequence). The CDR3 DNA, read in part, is TGTGCCAGTAGTACTACCGGGACAGGGTCAGGGACG. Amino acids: CASSTTGTGSGT. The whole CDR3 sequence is CASSTTGTGSGTQYF.

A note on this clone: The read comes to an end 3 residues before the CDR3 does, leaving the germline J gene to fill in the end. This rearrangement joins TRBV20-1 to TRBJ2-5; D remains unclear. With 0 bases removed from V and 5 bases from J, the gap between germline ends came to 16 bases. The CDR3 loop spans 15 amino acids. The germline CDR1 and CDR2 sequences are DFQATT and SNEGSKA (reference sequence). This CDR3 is CSARDRQIARETQYF. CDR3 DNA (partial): TGCAGTGCTAGAGATAGGCAAATAGCACGGGAGACC.

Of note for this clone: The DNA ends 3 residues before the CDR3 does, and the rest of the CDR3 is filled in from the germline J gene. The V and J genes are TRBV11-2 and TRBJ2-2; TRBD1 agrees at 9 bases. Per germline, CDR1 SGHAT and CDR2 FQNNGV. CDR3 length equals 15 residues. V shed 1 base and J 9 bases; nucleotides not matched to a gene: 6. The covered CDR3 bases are TGTGCCAGCAGCTTAGTGACAGGGGGAGGTCGGGAG. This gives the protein CASSLVTGGGRE. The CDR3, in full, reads CASSLVTGGGRELFF. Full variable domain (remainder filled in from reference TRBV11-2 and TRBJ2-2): EAGVAQSPRYKIIEKRQSVAFWCNPISGHATLYWYQQILGQGPKLLIQFQNNGVVDDSQLPKDRFSAERLKGVDSTLKIQPAKLEDSAVYLCASSLVTGGGRELFFGEGSRLTVL.

CDR3 region: CASSVDRENSPLHF. The sequenced part of the CDR3 DNA is TGCGCCAGCAGCGTCGACAGGGAGAATTCACCC. The chain joins TRBV5-1 to TRBJ1-6; 7 nucleotides match TRBD1. The read is 3 residues too short to cover the CDR3 end, so that end is filled in from the germline J gene. Germline V gene data show CDR1 as SGHRS and CDR2 as YFSETQ. This CDR3 region has 14 residues. The J segment lost 7 bases and the V segment lost 4 bases, leaving 5 bases of the junction unmatched.

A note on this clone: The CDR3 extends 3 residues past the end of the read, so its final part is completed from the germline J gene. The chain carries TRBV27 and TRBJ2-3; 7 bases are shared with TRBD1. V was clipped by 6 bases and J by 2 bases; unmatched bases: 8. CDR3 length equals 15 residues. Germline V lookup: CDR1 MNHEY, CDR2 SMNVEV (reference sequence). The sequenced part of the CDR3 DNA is TGTGCCAGCAGCCATTCGACAGGGTACACAGATACG. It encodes CASSHSTGYTDT. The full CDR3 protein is CASSHSTGYTDTQYF.

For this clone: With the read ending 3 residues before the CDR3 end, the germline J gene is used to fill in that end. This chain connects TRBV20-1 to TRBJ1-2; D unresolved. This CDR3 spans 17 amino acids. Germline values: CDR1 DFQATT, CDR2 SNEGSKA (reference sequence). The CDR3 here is CSARVASSTETGRGYTF. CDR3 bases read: TGCAGTGCTAGAGTAGCCTCCTCGACGGAGACGGGTCGGGGC.

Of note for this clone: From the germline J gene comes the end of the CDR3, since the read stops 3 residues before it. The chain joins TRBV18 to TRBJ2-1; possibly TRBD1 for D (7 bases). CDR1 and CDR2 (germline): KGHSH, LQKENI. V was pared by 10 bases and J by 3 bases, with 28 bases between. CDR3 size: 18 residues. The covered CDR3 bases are TGTGCCAAGAGGGAGGCCCCCGGACGCCGGGACAGCTACAATGAG. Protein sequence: CAKREAPGRRDSYNE. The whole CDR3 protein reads CAKREAPGRRDSYNEQFF. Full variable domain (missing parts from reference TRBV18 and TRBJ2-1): NAGVMQNPRHLVRRRGQEARLRCSPMKGHSHVYWYRQLPEEGLKFMVYLQKENIIDESGMPKERFSAEFPKEGPSILRIQQVVRGDSAAYFCAKREAPGRRDSYNEQFFGPGTRLTVL.